This TCR beta chain stems from a study of neurological immune-mediated disorders. Study-level findings and limits: No link was found between any clinical or MRI feature and the multiple sclerosis repertoire cluster.

This clonotype was seen only a few times. Its target is not known. A read error is possible here, since a much larger clone lies one base away. V was cut by 5 bases and J by 3 bases, with 15 bases left in between. Germline V gene lookup returns CDR1 DFQATT and CDR2 SNEGSKA (reference sequence). The length of the CDR3 is 14 residues. TCRdb fed the 5' RACE reads into MiXCR, producing one record per CDR3 protein. This sample carries 27,000 or so distinct CDR3 sequences, 2.5% to 4% of them seen once, and the ten largest clones take roughly 7%. This sequence originates from a young woman with multiple sclerosis. V is TRBV20-1 and J is TRBJ2-3; D may be TRBD2 (5 bases). Sample: PBMCs. The CDR3 reads CSAPRGIATDTQYF. The CDR3 DNA sequence: TGCAGTGCTCCCCGGGGAATAGCGACAGATACGCAGTATTTT.